This T cell receptor (beta chain) stems from a study of control samples from healthy donors and cancer patients. CDR1 is ENHRY, CDR2 SYGVKD, per germline. Deletions cut 6 bases from V and 0 bases from J, with 9 bases between. The CDR3 length is 14 residues. Here immunoSEQ multiplex PCR was the method, and the copy in TCRdb shows in-frame clones only, minus some. Here the sample spans 110,000 to 150,000 clones, roughly 90% being singletons. The sequence derives from a man younger than 45 in good health. The V call is TRBV10-3, the J call TRBJ1-3, with a tentative D call TRBD1 (5 bases). The specimen was blood. The CDR3, as DNA: TGTGCCATCAGGAGACAGAGCTCTGGAAACACCATATATTTT. Translated, it gives CAIRRQSSGNTIYF.